This T cell receptor (beta chain) stems from a study of OX40 agonist ivuxolimab in advanced cancers. Study summary: Earlier treatment with anti-PD-1, anti-PD-L1 or anti-CTLA-4 was permitted, and about 40% had received some.

V was pared by 0 bases and J by 7 bases, with 4 bases between. This CDR3 is 12 amino acids long. Germline values: CDR1 SEHNR, CDR2 FQNEAQ (reference sequence). Method: immunoSEQ multiplex PCR; TCRdb's copy keeps in-frame clones and lacks some. Of 35,000 to 40,000 clones in the sample, about three quarters were seen once. The sequences come from CD4+ or CD8+ T cells sorted from blood, collected in a trial of the OX40 agonist ivuxolimab. The receptor comes from an adult with an advanced solid tumor such as melanoma, head and neck, liver or kidney cancer. The V and J genes are TRBV7-9 and TRBJ1-5; D not certain. The CDR3 DNA is TGTGCCAGCAGCTTAGCGTCACAGCCCCAGCATTTT. The encoded protein is CASSLASQPQHF.